This entry lists 17 T cell receptor beta chains sequenced from one sample in a study of blood T cell repertoires in COVID-19. The repertoire was sequenced with immunoSEQ multiplex PCR; TCRdb's copy has only in-frame clones and lacks some. Of about 150,000 clones in the sample, around 90% were seen once. The sample was PBMCs or T cells enriched from blood (not recorded which). These receptors were taken from a woman aged 40 to 50 who had been exposed to COVID-19.

The chain joins TRBV28 to TRBJ2-7, with 11 bases identical to TRBD1. Trimming at V came to 5 bases and at J to 6 bases, leaving 9 bases not matched to a gene. Germline CDR1 MDHEN, CDR2 SYDVKM. The CDR3 runs 15 residues. The CDR3 nucleotides are TGTGCCAGCAGTGAAATGGGACAGGGGGGCCTCGAGCAGTACTTC. The encoded protein is CASSEMGQGGLEQYF.

This chain joins TRBV5-6 and TRBJ2-1; TRBD1 matches at 7 bases. There are 12 residues in the CDR3. Germline V gene lookup returns CDR1 SGHDT and CDR2 YYEEEE. J gave up 10 bases and V 7 bases, and 8 bases lay outside the gene matches. The CDR3 DNA reads TGTGCCAGCCGCAAGGGGGCGCGGGAGCAGTTCTTC. It encodes CASRKGAREQFF.

The chain recombines TRBV12-5 with TRBJ1-5; D is unresolved. Per the germline V gene, CDR1 is LGHNT and CDR2 is FRNRAP. This CDR3 region has 14 residues. Trimming stripped 1 base from V and 4 bases from J, with 8 bases between. CDR3 sequence reads: CASGLGGGNQPQHF. The CDR3 coding sequence is TGTGCTAGTGGTTTGGGAGGAGGTAATCAGCCCCAGCATTTT.

This chain joins TRBV5-1 and TRBJ2-5; 7 positions match TRBD1. CDR3 length equals 15 residues. The trim removed 2 bases at V and 3 bases at J, leaving 7 bases unmatched. CDR1 SGHRS and CDR2 YFSETQ come from the germline V gene. CDR3 region: CASSLRTGAKETQYF. The CDR3, as DNA: TGCGCCAGCAGCTTACGGACAGGAGCTAAAGAGACCCAGTACTTC. The variable domain in full, completed from reference TRBV5-1 and TRBJ2-5, reads KAGVTQTPRYLIKTRGQQVTLSCSPISGHRSVSWYQQTPGQGLQFLFEYFSETQRNKGNFPGRFSGRQFSNSRSEMNVSTLELGDSALYLCASSLRTGAKETQYFGPGTRLLVL.

The genes are TRBV19 and TRBJ2-7; D gene uncertain. In germline, CDR1 is LNHDA, CDR2 SQIVND (reference sequence). Trimming cost V 1 base and J 6 bases, with 7 bases left between them. The CDR3 runs to 12 residues. This CDR3 is CASSIGTGEQYF. DNA for the CDR3: TGTGCCAGTAGTATAGGTACGGGCGAGCAGTACTTC.

The chain has TRBV15 and TRBJ2-2; a weak D match, TRBD2 (5 bases). Trimming took off 5 bases at V and 0 bases at J, with 10 bases between the two ends. This CDR3 has 15 residues. Germline CDR1 is LNHNV and CDR2 is YYDKDF (reference sequence). The CDR3 loop reads CATSGEFANTGELFF. The CDR3 bases are TGTGCCACCAGCGGGGAGTTCGCGAACACCGGGGAGCTGTTTTTT.

V usage is TRBV10-3 and J usage is TRBJ1-4; TRBD1 matches at 8 bases. The CDR3 is 15 amino acids. CDR1 and CDR2 from the germline V gene are ENHRY and SYGVKD. Trimming at V came to 2 bases and at J to 5 bases, leaving 4 bases not matched to a gene. DNA of the CDR3: TGTGCCATCAGTGAGCGGGACAGGTCAAATGAAAAACTGTTTTTT. Translation gives CAISERDRSNEKLFF.

This chain links TRBV2 with TRBJ2-3; 9 bases align to TRBD2. With 8 bases clipped from V and 4 bases from J, the junction kept 4 bases outside the gene matches. Per germline, CDR1 SNHLY and CDR2 FYNNEI. The CDR3 is made up of 13 amino acids. The CDR3 loop reads CASGSGSPDTQYF. The CDR3 DNA follows: TGTGCCAGCGGTAGCGGGAGCCCAGATACGCAGTATTTT.

This chain joins TRBV6-5 and TRBJ1-1; TRBD1 might be the D (5 bases). CDR1 and CDR2 from the germline V gene are MNHEY and SVGAGI. This CDR3 has 14 residues. V was trimmed by 7 bases and J by 4 bases, leaving 16 bases between them. In DNA form, the CDR3 reads TGTGCCAGCACCGAGGGGCGGGGGGGCACTGAAGCTTTCTTT. Residues: CASTEGRGGTEAFF.

This clone was counted a single time. The CDR3 region is CASSQAPSGTDTQYF. In nucleotides, the CDR3 is TGTGCCAGCAGCCAAGCTCCGAGTGGCACAGATACGCAGTATTTT. The chain is built from TRBV14 and TRBJ2-3; D unclear. V was pared by 1 base and J by 1 base, with 9 bases between. The CDR3 is made up of 15 amino acids. Germline assignment: CDR1 SGHDN and CDR2 FVKESK.

This clone was detected a few times. This chain links TRBV19 with TRBJ2-2, with 8 bases that match TRBD2. There are 14 residues in the CDR3. In germline, CDR1 is LNHDA, CDR2 SQIVND (reference sequence). Trimming took 7 bases from V and 3 from J; bases not matched to a gene: 4. CDR3 DNA: TGTGCCAGTACCGGGGGGGCCTACACCGGGGAGCTGTTTTTT. Protein sequence: CASTGGAYTGELFF.

The rearrangement joins TRBV3-1 (or the pseudogene TRBV3-2) to TRBJ2-1, with 8 bases lining up with TRBD1. This CDR3 has 14 amino acids. Germline CDR1 and CDR2: LGHDT and YNNKEL (reference sequence). Trimming took 1 base from V and 7 from J; bases not matched to a gene: 3. This CDR3 reads CASSQGDRLNEQFF. CDR3 nucleotides: TGTGCCAGCAGCCAAGGGGACAGGTTAAATGAGCAGTTCTTC.

This chain joins TRBV6-5 and TRBJ2-5, with TRBD2 matching over 7 bases. The CDR3 contains 16 residues. J was trimmed by 1 base and V by 0 bases; bases with no gene match: 5. Germline values: CDR1 MNHEY, CDR2 SVGAGI. CDR3 sequence: CASSYSRGGGQETQYF. CDR3 bases: TGTGCCAGCAGTTACTCTAGGGGCGGGGGCCAAGAGACCCAGTACTTC.

The chain links TRBV29-1 to TRBJ1-2; D is unclear. Trimming took 3 bases from V and 4 from J, leaving 12 bases between them. The germline CDR1 and CDR2 sequences are SQVTM and ANQGSEA. This CDR3 region has 13 residues. CDR3 DNA sequence: TGCAGCGTTGATGGAGGTCTAAGCTATGGCTACACCTTC. The encoded protein is CSVDGGLSYGYTF.

This sequence joins TRBV5-1 and TRBJ2-2; D gene ambiguous. The V end lost 0 bases, the J end lost 7 bases, and 10 bases lay between the germline ends. Germline CDR1 is SGHRS and CDR2 is YFSETQ. There are 14 residues in the CDR3. The CDR3 DNA follows: TGCGCCAGCAGCTTGGGACATAAAATCGGGGAGCTGTTTTTT. Encoded protein: CASSLGHKIGELFF.

CDR3 in amino acids: CASSPFDPDYGYTF. As DNA, the CDR3 is TGTGCCAGCTCACCTTTCGATCCGGACTATGGCTACACCTTC. The rearrangement joins TRBV18 to TRBJ1-2; D is undetermined. Between the trimmed V and J ends, which lost 3 bases and 3 bases, there was a span of 11 bases. Germline values: CDR1 KGHSH, CDR2 LQKENI. The CDR3 covers 14 residues.

The genes are TRBV11-1 and TRBJ1-6, with D perhaps TRBD1 (5 bases). Germline CDR1 reads SGHAT; CDR2 reads FQDESV (reference sequence). Trimming left V 1 base short and J 9 bases short, with 10 bases between. The CDR3 has 14 amino acids. The CDR3 is CASSLGRGSSPLHF. Written as DNA, the CDR3 is TGTGCCAGCAGCTTAGGGAGGGGTAGTTCACCCCTCCACTTT.